Given below is one T cell receptor beta chain in context. cDNA came from roughly 0.53 to 1 ug RNA primed by random hexamers. Each CDR3 protein is one row after TCRdb ran MiXCR on the immunoSEQ multiplex PCR reads. The profile covers about 430,000 distinct CDR3 sequences, with approximately 85% appearing a single time and roughly 0.1% taken by the ten largest. This CDR3 is built from 14 residues. Looked up from germline, CDR1 is SEHNR and CDR2 is FQNEAQ (reference sequence). V was trimmed by 4 bases and J by 3 bases, leaving 12 bases between them. Sequencing of TCR beta was carried out in blood CD8+ and CD4+ T cells. These data originate in a study of CD8 T cells in Susac syndrome.

Sequenced: CD8+ T cells from PBMCs. The clonotype comes from a human donor with multiple sclerosis. The chain couples TRBV7-9 to TRBJ2-5; D gene unclear. CDR3 coding DNA: TGTGCCAGCAGCTACCACCCTTTAGAAGAGACCCAGTACTTC. It is translated as CASSYHPLEETQYF.